This TCR beta chain was identified in a study of blood T cell repertoires in COVID-19. TCRdb's table, derived via immunoSEQ multiplex PCR, lists solely in-frame clones and lacks some. The sample yields about 55,000 clones, 65% to 90% seen once. This receptor was taken from a human donor in a cohort sampled during active COVID-19. Sequences were obtained from peripheral blood.

The CDR3 sequence: CASSPRGLAAYNEQFF. The CDR3 DNA sequence: TGTGCCAGCAGCCCCCGGGGACTAGCGGCCTACAATGAGCAGTTCTTC. The rearrangement uses TRBV9 and TRBJ2-1; TRBD2 matches at 11 bases. CDR1 and CDR2 (germline): SGDLS, YYNGEE. V lost 4 bases to trimming and J lost 2 bases; unmatched junction nucleotides: 5. The CDR3 totals 16 residues.